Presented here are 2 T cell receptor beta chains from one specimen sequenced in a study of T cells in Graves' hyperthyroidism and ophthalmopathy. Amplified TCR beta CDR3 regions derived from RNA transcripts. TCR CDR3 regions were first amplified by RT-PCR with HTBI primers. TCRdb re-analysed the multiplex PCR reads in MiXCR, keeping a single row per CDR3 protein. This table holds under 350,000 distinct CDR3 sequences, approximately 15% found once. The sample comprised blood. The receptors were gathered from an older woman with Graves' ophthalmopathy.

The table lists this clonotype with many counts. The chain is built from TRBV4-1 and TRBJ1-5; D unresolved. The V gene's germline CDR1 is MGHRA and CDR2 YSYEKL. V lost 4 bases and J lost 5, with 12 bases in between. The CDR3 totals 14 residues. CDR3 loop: CASSPGPVDQPQHF. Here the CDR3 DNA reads TGCGCCAGCAGCCCAGGCCCTGTCGATCAGCCCCAGCATTTT.

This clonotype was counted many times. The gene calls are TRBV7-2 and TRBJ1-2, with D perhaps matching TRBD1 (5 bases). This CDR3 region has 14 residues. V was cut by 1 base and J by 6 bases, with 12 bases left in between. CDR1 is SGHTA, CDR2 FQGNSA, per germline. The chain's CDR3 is CASSLGRQSHGYTF. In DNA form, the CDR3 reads TGTGCCAGCAGCTTAGGGCGACAGTCCCATGGCTACACCTTC. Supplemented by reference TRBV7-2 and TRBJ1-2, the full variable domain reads GAGVSQSPSNKVTEKGKDVELRCDPISGHTALYWYRQSLGQGLEFLIYFQGNSAPDKSGLPSDRFSAERTGGSVSTLTIQRTQQEDSAVYLCASSLGRQSHGYTFGSGTRLTVV.